Listed below are T cell receptor beta chains from one sample, sequenced in a study of beta chain features in type 1 diabetes. Produced via immunoSEQ multiplex PCR; TCRdb's table is partial and in-frame only. The sample consists of 350,000 to 400,000 clones, approximately 12% of them appearing once. Sequenced: naive CD4+ T cells from blood. The receptor source for this set is a woman between 18 and 30 years old with type 1 diabetes. Both conserved end residues are part of each CDR3. The D gene is left open where the match is weak. A clone size is listed for some rows: how often the clone was seen (once, few, many), or a class if it is expanded.

J gene: TRBJ2-7
V gene: TRBV15
D gene: TRBD2
clone size: few
CDR3 protein: CATSRETSGSLGGRYEQYF
CDR3 DNA: TGTGCCACCAGCAGAGAGACTAGCGGGAGTTTGGGGGGTCGTTACGAGCAGTACTTC

J gene: TRBJ2-1
V gene: TRBV29-1
D gene: TRBD1
clone size: few
CDR3 protein: CSVNDRDRRYNEQFF
CDR3 DNA: TGCAGCGTCAACGACCGGGACAGGAGATACAATGAGCAGTTCTTC

J gene: TRBJ2-7
V gene: TRBV4-1
D gene: .
clone size: .
CDR3 protein: CASSLQEGSYEQYF
CDR3 DNA: TGCGCCAGCAGCCTGCAAGAGGGTTCCTACGAGCAGTACTTC

J gene: TRBJ2-7
V gene: TRBV6-5
D gene: TRBD1
clone size: .
CDR3 protein: CASSYSGTGRFEQYF
CDR3 DNA: TGTGCCAGCAGTTACTCTGGGACAGGGAGATTCGAGCAGTACTTC

J gene: TRBJ2-3
V gene: TRBV30
D gene: TRBD1
clone size: few
CDR3 protein: CAWRRGQVVTDTQYF
CDR3 DNA: TGTGCCTGGAGGAGAGGACAGGTGGTAACGGATACGCAGTATTTT

J gene: TRBJ2-2
V gene: TRBV14
D gene: .
clone size: .
CDR3 protein: CASSRDTITGELFF
CDR3 DNA: TGTGCCAGCAGCCGGGACACAATCACCGGGGAGCTGTTTTTT

J gene: TRBJ2-5
V gene: TRBV7-2
D gene: .
clone size: .
CDR3 protein: CASSLDPHKETQYF
CDR3 DNA: TGTGCCAGCAGCTTAGACCCCCACAAAGAGACCCAGTACTTC

J gene: TRBJ1-1
V gene: TRBV7-9
D gene: .
clone size: few
CDR3 protein: CASSFEGTTEAFF
CDR3 DNA: TGTGCCAGCAGCTTTGAGGGTACGACTGAAGCTTTCTTT

J gene: TRBJ1-5
V gene: TRBV2
D gene: .
clone size: .
CDR3 protein: CASRLGEGNQPQHF
CDR3 DNA: TGTGCCAGCAGGCTCGGGGAGGGGAATCAGCCCCAGCATTTT

J gene: TRBJ2-5
V gene: TRBV7-9
D gene: TRBD1
clone size: few
CDR3 protein: CASGQGGETQYF
CDR3 DNA: TGTGCCAGCGGACAGGGTGGGGAGACCCAGTACTTC

J gene: TRBJ2-2
V gene: TRBV11-3
D gene: TRBD1
clone size: .
CDR3 protein: CASTIDRVDTGELFF
CDR3 DNA: TGTGCCAGCACCATCGACAGGGTCGACACCGGGGAGCTGTTTTTT

J gene: TRBJ1-1
V gene: TRBV11-2
D gene: .
clone size: few
CDR3 protein: CASSRQSEAFF
CDR3 DNA: TGTGCCAGCAGCCGACAGTCTGAAGCTTTCTTT

J gene: TRBJ2-3
V gene: TRBV11-3
D gene: .
clone size: .
CDR3 protein: CASSSSIAEEVGDTQYF
CDR3 DNA: TGTGCCAGCAGCTCTAGCATAGCGGAGGAGGTGGGAGATACGCAGTATTTT

J gene: TRBJ2-2
V gene: TRBV30
D gene: .
clone size: .
CDR3 protein: CACQGVGNTGELFF
CDR3 DNA: TGTGCCTGCCAGGGTGTTGGGAACACCGGGGAGCTGTTTTTT

J gene: TRBJ2-3
V gene: TRBV28
D gene: TRBD2
clone size: few
CDR3 protein: CASRVWRGSTDTQYF
CDR3 DNA: TGTGCCAGCAGAGTATGGCGGGGGAGCACAGATACGCAGTATTTT

J gene: TRBJ2-2
V gene: TRBV4-3
D gene: TRBD2
clone size: .
CDR3 protein: CASSQDLGTRDTGELFF
CDR3 DNA: TGCGCCAGCAGCCAAGATCTAGGGACTAGAGACACCGGGGAGCTGTTTTTT

J gene: TRBJ2-7
V gene: TRBV7-2
D gene: .
clone size: few
CDR3 protein: CASSALGLTSYEQYF
CDR3 DNA: TGTGCCAGCAGCGCCCTGGGACTTACCTCCTACGAGCAGTACTTC

J gene: TRBJ2-1
V gene: TRBV19
D gene: TRBD2
clone size: .
CDR3 protein: CASSIHLAEGEQFF
CDR3 DNA: TGTGCCAGTAGTATTCACCTAGCGGAAGGCGAGCAGTTCTTC

J gene: TRBJ2-3
V gene: TRBV29-1
D gene: TRBD2
clone size: few
CDR3 protein: CSVGGTSGSTDTQYF
CDR3 DNA: TGCAGCGTCGGGGGGACTAGCGGAAGCACAGATACGCAGTATTTT

J gene: TRBJ2-1
V gene: TRBV2
D gene: .
clone size: few
CDR3 protein: CASSGNRDNEQFF
CDR3 DNA: TGTGCCAGCAGTGGGAACAGGGACAATGAGCAGTTCTTC